This T cell receptor (beta chain) came from a study of cytomegalovirus exposure and HLA in healthy donors. Broader study findings: Later analysis identified over 15,000 TCR beta sequences associated with HLA alleles, using a false discovery rate threshold of 0.05. In a later analysis, compared with equally common non-associated chains, HLA-associated beta chains were more expanded. Available immune exposure information covered CMV serostatus only.

This clone was picked up one time. Antigen: not known. The CDR3 is 15 amino acids. Per the germline V gene, CDR1 is SGHVS and CDR2 is FNYEAQ. Trimming took off 3 bases at V and 0 bases at J, with 9 bases between the two ends. Primers: 60 Vbeta forward and 13 Jbeta reverse. Sequenced by immunoSEQ multiplex PCR; TCRdb stores in-frame clones only, minus some. Of tens of thousands of clones in the sample, roughly 80% were seen once. The clonotype comes from a man aged 25-45 years in good health and CMV-seropositive. Sequenced input: PBMCs. This chain uses TRBV7-6 with TRBJ2-1, with D tentatively TRBD2 (7 bases). The CDR3 nucleotides are TGTGCCAGCAGCTTGGGGGGGCCCTCCTACAATGAGCAGTTCTTC. It codes for CASSLGGPSYNEQFF.